The clone carrying this T cell receptor (beta chain) was counted between two and nine times. The sample originates from a study of cytomegalovirus exposure and HLA in healthy donors. This CDR3 is 14 amino acids long. V dropped 6 bases and J dropped 5; count of bases not matched to a gene: 7. Germline V gene sequence: CDR1 SQVTM, CDR2 ANQGSEA. Amplification used 60 Vbeta primers and 13 Jbeta primers. Repertoires were generated with immunoSEQ multiplex PCR, while TCRdb's copy carries only in-frame clones and drops some. The data hold 110,000 to 150,000 clones, with about 80% observed a single time. The TCR sequence derives from a male donor in good health and CMV-seropositive. The sample taken for sequencing was PBMCs. The chain recombines TRBV29-1 with TRBJ2-1; 10 bases line up with TRBD2. This chain's CDR3 is CSVSSGGGDNEQFF. The CDR3 region has the DNA TGCAGCGTCTCAAGCGGGGGGGGAGACAATGAGCAGTTCTTC.